This T cell receptor (beta chain) came from a study of identical twins (dated by TCRdb to about 2016). In the study overall: To test whether fetal clonotypes persist, the study used deep sequencing on TCR alpha and beta repertoires from monozygotic twins, unrelated adults of various ages, and cord blood. Replicate twin experiments were performed at different times using different library preparation protocols to rule out contamination. The paper as a whole reports these results and caveats: Compared with coincidental sharing between unrelated individuals, an excess of low generation-probability sequences was observed among out-of-frame TCR alpha sequences shared between twins. Invariant T cells such as MAIT and iNKT could partly confound zero-insertion analyses, though diverse VJ usage argued against this for most clonotypes. A weaker excess of twin sharing was found in beta out-of-frame sequences because the signal-to-noise ratio was lowered by fewer shared sequences. Because the same donors could not be followed over many years, the conclusions depended on cross-sectional statistical analysis. Recombination models systematically underestimated out-of-frame TCR alpha sharing in monozygotic twins but agreed with sharing between unrelated individuals. Abundant cord blood beta clonotypes carried fewer insertions; young adult naive repertoires showed a weaker similar trend, while memory repertoires showed none.

With regard to this clonotype: The antigen it recognizes is unknown. Base-call qualities are not available, and no considerably larger clone is one nucleotide away.

Libraries were built with 5' RACE. TCRdb names Illumina HiSeq 2000 as the instrument used. Template switching added a universal primer binding site, and the final cDNA carried a unique molecular identifier that allowed TCR cDNA molecules to be counted accurately. First-strand cDNA for TCR alpha and beta chains was synthesized from specific primers in the conserved constant-segment region. Each cDNA library was double barcoded, with a SMART-Mk sample barcode plus Illumina barcodes, to control for contamination. TruSeq adapter sequences and Illumina sample barcodes were added in two successive PCR steps. TCR alpha and beta cDNA libraries were sequenced on the Illumina HiSeq platform with custom primers. The study's processing was this. Raw reads were processed with MiGEC to extract unique molecular identifiers, and MiXCR was used to determine CDR3 positions. Recombination models were inferred per individual with the repgenHMM and IGoR tools using an EM algorithm. The analysis of shared clonotypes was done with the tcR package in R, with sharing normalized by the product of cloneset sizes. To study raw recombination free of thymic and clonal selection effects, out-of-frame nonproductive sequences were analyzed. TCRdb's own reprocessing of the public reads used fastp at Q25 and MiXCR and kept productive beta chains. All rows with the same CDR3 protein become a single entry with the most common DNA and genes. Clone size and V and J calls follow TCRdb, not the original study. The sample table shows some 1,700,000 distinct CDR3 sequences, and roughly 35% are seen once. Under 0.35% of the sample is held by the ten biggest clonotypes.

The CDR3 sequence holds 15 residues, the cysteine and phenylalanine included. Only the CDR3 region is kept as DNA, spanning 45 bases read in frame from base 1. CDR1 SGHRS and CDR2 YFSETQ are derived from the germline V gene. V loses 0 bases of germline sequence and J loses 7 bases, and the interval between the two ends is 14 bases. Only healthy Caucasian donors were included. The V and J genes are TRBV5-1 and TRBJ2-1, with a weak D call of TRBD2 (5 bases match). This sequence originates from a newborn girl in good health. Material: cord blood. This receptor carries the CDR3 CASSLDLASRNEQFF. The DNA reads as follows: TGCGCCAGCAGCTTGGACCTGGCTAGCAGAAATGAGCAGTTCTTC. The reference TRBV5-1 and TRBJ2-1 proteins fill in what lies around the CDR3, so the full variable domain reads KAGVTQTPRYLIKTRGQQVTLSCSPISGHRSVSWYQQTPGQGLQFLFEYFSETQRNKGNFPGRFSGRQFSNSRSEMNVSTLELGDSALYLCASSLDLASRNEQFFGPGTRLTVL.